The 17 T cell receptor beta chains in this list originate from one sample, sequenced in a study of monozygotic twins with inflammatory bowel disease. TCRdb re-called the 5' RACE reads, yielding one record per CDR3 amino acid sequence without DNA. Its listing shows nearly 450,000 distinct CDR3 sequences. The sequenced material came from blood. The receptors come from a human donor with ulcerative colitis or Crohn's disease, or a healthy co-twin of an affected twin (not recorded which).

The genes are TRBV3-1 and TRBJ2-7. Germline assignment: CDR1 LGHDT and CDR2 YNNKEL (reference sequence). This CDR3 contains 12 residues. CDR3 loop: CASSRGVNEQYF.

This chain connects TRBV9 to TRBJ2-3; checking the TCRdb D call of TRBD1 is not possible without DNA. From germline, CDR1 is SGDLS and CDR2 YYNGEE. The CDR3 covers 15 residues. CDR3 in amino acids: CASSEWTGNTDTQYF.

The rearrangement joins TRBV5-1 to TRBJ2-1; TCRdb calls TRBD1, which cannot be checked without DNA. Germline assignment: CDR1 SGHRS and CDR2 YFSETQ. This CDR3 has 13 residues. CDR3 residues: CASSLATGGEQFF.

The CDR3 region is CASSVGPSNTEAFF. The rearrangement joins TRBV9 to TRBJ1-1. Germline V gene sequence: CDR1 SGDLS, CDR2 YYNGEE. This CDR3 comprises 14 residues. The whole variable domain, remainder taken from reference TRBV9 and TRBJ1-1, is DSGVTQTPKHLITATGQRVTLRCSPRSGDLSVYWYQQSLDQGLQFLIQYYNGEERAKGNILERFSAQQFPDLHSELNLSSLELGDSALYFCASSVGPSNTEAFFGQGTRLTVV.

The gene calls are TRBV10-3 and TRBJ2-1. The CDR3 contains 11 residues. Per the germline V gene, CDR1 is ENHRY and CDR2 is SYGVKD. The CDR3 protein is CAISDGLLPFF.

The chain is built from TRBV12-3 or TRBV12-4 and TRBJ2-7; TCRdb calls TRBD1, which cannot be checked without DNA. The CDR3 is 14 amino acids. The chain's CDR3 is CASSFPSRSYEQYF.

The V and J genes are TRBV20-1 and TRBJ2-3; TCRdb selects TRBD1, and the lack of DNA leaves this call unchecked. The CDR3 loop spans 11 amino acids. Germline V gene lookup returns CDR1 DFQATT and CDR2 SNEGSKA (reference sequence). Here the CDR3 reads CSAAREDTQYF.

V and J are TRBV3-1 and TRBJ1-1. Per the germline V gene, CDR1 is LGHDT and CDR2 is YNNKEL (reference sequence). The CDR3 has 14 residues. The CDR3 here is CASSPTVEDTEAFF.

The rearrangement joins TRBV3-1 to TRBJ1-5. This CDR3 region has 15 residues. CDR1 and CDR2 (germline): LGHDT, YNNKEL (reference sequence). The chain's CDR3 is CASSQGRGTHQPQHF. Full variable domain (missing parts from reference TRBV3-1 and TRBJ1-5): DTAVSQTPKYLVTQMGNDKSIKCEQNLGHDTMYWYKQDSKKFLKIMFSYNNKELIINETVPNRFSPKSPDKAHLNLHINSLELGDSAVYFCASSQGRGTHQPQHFGDGTRLSIL.

The CDR3 sequence is CASSSGGQVITGELFF. This chain joins TRBV7-3 and TRBJ2-2; TCRdb picks TRBD1, but there is no DNA to check that call. In germline, CDR1 is SGHTA, CDR2 FQGTGA. The CDR3 runs to 16 residues.

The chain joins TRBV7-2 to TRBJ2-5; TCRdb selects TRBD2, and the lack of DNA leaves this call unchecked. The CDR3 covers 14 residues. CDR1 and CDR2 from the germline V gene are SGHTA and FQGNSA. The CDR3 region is CASSAGLYQETQYF.

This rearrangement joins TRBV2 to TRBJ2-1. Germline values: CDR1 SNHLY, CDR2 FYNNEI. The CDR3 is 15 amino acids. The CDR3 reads CASSDTPNSYNEQFF. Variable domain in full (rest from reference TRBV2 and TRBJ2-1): EPEVTQTPSHQVTQMGQEVILRCVPISNHLYFYWYRQILGQKVEFLVSFYNNEISEKSEIFDDQFSVERPDGSNFTLKIRSTKLEDSAMYFCASSDTPNSYNEQFFGPGTRLTVL.

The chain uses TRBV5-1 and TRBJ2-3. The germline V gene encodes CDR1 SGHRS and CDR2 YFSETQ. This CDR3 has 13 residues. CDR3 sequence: CASSKEFSDTQYF.

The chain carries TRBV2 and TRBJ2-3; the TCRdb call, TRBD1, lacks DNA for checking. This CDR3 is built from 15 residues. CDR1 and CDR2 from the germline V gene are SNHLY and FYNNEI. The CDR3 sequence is CASSKQGEGTDTQYF.

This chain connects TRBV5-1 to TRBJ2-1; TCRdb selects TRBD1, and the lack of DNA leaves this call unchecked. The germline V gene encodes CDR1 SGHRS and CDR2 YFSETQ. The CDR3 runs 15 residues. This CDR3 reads CASSLGGTAYNEQFF. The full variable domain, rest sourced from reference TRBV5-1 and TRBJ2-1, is KAGVTQTPRYLIKTRGQQVTLSCSPISGHRSVSWYQQTPGQGLQFLFEYFSETQRNKGNFPGRFSGRQFSNSRSEMNVSTLELGDSALYLCASSLGGTAYNEQFFGPGTRLTVL.

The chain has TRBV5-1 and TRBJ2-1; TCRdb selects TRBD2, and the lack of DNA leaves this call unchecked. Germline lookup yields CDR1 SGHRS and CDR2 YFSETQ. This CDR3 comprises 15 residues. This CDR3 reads CASSLESVAYNEQFF.

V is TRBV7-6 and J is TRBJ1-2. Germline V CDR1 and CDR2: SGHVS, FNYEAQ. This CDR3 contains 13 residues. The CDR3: CASSPAASYGYTF.